This T cell receptor beta chain was sequenced for a study of early T cells in non-severe SARS-CoV-2 infection. TCRdb reprocessed the 5' RACE reads via MiXCR and lists one record per CDR3 protein. The data contain 25,000 to 35,000 distinct CDR3 sequences, about 5.7% of them singletons. The CDR3 covers 12 residues. Trimming removed 8 bases from V and 8 bases from J, with 15 bases in between. Per the germline V gene, CDR1 is MNHEY and CDR2 is SMNVEV (reference sequence). Sequenced material: whole blood. This TCR was recovered from an adult who was a healthcare worker with PCR-confirmed SARS-CoV-2 infection or an uninfected control (not recorded which). V and J are TRBV27 and TRBJ1-1, with D tentatively TRBD1 (6 bases). The CDR3 spells CASRPRGAEAFF. DNA for the CDR3: TGTGCCAGCCGTCCCAGGGGCGCCGAAGCTTTCTTT.